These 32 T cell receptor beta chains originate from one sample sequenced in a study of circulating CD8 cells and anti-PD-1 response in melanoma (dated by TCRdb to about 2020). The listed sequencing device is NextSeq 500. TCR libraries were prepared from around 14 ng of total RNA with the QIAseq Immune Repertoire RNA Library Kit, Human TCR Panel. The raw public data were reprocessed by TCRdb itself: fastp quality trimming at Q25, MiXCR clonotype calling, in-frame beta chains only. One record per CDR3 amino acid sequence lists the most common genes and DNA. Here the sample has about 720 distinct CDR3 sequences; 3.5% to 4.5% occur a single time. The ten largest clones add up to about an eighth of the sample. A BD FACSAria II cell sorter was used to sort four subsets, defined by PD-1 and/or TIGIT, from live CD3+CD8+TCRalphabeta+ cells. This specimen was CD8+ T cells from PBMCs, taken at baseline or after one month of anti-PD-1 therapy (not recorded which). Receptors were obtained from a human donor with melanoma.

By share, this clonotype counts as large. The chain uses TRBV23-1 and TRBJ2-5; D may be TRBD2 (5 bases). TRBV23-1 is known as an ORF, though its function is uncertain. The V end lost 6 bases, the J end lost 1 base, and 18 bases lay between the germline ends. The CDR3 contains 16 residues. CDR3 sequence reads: CASRDGEGRFQETQYF. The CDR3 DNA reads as TGCGCCAGCAGAGACGGGGAAGGGAGATTCCAAGAGACCCAGTACTTC.

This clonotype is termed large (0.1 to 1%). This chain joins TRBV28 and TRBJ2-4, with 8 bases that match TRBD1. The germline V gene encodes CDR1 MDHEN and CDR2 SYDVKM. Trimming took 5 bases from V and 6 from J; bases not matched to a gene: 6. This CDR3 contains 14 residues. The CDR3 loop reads CASSLETGVNIQYF. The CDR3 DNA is TGTGCCAGCAGTCTAGAGACAGGGGTAAACATTCAGTACTTC.

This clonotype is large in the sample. The chain's CDR3 is CASSQGGRRAETQYF. CDR3 in DNA: TGTGCCAGCAGCCAAGGGGGGAGGAGGGCAGAGACCCAGTACTTC. The V and J genes are TRBV3-1 and TRBJ2-5; possibly TRBD2 for D (6 bases). The V end was cut by 1 base, the J end by 4 bases, with 13 bases between. Germline loops: CDR1 LGHDT, CDR2 YNNKEL (reference sequence). The CDR3 is made up of 15 amino acids.

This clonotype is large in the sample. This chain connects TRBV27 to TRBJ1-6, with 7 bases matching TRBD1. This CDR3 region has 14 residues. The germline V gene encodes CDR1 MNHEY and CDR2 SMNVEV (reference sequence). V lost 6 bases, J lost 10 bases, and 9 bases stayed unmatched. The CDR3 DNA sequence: TGTGCCAGCAGGCCGACAGGGCCAAGGTCACCCCTCCACTTT. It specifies CASRPTGPRSPLHF.

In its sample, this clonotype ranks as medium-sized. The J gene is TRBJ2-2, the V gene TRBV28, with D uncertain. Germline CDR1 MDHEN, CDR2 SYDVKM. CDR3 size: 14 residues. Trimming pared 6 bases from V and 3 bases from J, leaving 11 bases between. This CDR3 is CASSPPLDTGELFF. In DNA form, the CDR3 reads TGTGCCAGCAGCCCCCCTTTGGACACCGGGGAGCTGTTTTTT. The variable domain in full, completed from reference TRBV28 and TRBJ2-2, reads DVKVTQSSRYLVKRTGEKVFLECVQDMDHENMFWYRQDPGLGLRLIYFSYDVKMKEKGDIPEGYSVSREKKERFSLILESASTNQTSMYLCASSPPLDTGELFFGEGSRLTVL.

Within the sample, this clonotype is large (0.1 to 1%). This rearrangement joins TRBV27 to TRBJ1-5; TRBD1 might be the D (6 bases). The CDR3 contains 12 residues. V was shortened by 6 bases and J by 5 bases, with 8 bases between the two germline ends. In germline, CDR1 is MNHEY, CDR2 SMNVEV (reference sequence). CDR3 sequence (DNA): TGTGCCAGCAGAAGGGGGGATCAGCCCCAGCATTTT. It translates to CASRRGDQPQHF.

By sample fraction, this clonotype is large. CDR3 coding DNA: TGTGCCAGCAGCTTAGGGGATAGCAATCAGCCCCAGCATTTT. Its translation: CASSLGDSNQPQHF. V usage is TRBV7-3 and J usage is TRBJ1-5; D gene unclear. Trimming cost V 2 bases and J 0 bases, with 5 bases left between them. CDR3 size: 14 residues. The germline CDR1 and CDR2 sequences are SGHTA and FQGTGA.

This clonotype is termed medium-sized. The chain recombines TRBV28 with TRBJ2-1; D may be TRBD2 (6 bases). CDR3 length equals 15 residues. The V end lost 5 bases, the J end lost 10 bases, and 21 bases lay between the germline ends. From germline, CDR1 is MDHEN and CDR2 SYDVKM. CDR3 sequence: CASSPAGSRAGEQFF. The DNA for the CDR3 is TGTGCCAGCAGTCCCGCAGGATCGCGGGCGGGGGAGCAGTTCTTC.

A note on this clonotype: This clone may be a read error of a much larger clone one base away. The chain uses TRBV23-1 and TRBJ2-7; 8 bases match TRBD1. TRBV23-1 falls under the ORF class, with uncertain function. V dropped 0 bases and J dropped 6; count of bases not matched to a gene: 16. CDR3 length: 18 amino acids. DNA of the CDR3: TGCGCCAGCAGTCAATCGCCCCCCCAGGGACAGGAGGGGTGCGAGCAGTACTTC. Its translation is CASSQSPPQGQEGCEQYF.

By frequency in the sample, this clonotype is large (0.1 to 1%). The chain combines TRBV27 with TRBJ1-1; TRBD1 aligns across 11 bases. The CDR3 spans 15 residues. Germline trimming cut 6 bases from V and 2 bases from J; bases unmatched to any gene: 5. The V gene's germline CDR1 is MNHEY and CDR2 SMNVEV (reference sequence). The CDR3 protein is CASRRGQGANTEAFF. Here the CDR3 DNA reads TGTGCCAGCAGAAGAGGACAGGGGGCTAACACTGAAGCTTTCTTT.

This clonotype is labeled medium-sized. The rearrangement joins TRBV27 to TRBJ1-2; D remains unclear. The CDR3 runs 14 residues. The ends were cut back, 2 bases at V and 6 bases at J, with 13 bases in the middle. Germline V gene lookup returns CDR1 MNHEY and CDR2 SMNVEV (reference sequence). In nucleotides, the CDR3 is TGTGCCAGCAGTTTAAATTACGGCCCTGATGGCTACACCTTC. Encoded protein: CASSLNYGPDGYTF.

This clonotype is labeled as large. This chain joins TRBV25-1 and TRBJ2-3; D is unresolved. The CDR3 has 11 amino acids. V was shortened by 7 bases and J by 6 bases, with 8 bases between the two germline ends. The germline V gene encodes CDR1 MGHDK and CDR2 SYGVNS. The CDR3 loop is CASTWGDTQYF. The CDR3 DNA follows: TGTGCCAGCACCTGGGGTGATACGCAGTATTTT. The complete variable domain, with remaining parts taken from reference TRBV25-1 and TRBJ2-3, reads EADIYQTPRYLVIGTGKKITLECSQTMGHDKMYWYQQDPGMELHLIHYSYGVNSTEKGDLSSESTVSRIRTEHFPLTLESARPSHTSQYLCASTWGDTQYFGPGTRLTVL.

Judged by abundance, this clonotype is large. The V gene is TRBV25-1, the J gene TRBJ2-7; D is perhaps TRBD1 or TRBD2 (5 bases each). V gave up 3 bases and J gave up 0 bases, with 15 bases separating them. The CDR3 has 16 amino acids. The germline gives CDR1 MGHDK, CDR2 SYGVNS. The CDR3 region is CASSDHRDGSSYEQYF. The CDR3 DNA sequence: TGTGCCAGCAGTGACCACCGGGACGGCAGCTCCTACGAGCAGTACTTC.

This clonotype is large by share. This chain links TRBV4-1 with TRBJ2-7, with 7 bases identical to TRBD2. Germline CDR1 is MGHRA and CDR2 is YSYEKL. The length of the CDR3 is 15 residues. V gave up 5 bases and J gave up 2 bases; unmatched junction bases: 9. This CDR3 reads CASSYKSGDPYEQYF. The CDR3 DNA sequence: TGCGCCAGCAGCTATAAGAGCGGGGACCCCTACGAGCAGTACTTC.

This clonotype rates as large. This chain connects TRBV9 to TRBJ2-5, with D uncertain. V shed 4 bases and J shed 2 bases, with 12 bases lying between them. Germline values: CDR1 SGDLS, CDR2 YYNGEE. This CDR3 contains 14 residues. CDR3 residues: CASSPQTGQETQYF. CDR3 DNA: TGTGCCAGCAGCCCTCAGACCGGACAAGAGACCCAGTACTTC.

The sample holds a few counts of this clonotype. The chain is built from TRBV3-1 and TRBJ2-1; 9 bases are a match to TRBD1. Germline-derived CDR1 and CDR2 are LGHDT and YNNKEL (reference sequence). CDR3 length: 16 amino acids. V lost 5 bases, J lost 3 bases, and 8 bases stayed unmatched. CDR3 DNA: TGTGCCAGCAGCACCTTCCCGGGACAGGGCTACAATGAGCAGTTCTTC. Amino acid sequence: CASSTFPGQGYNEQFF.

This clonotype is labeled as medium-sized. The CDR3 spells CASSYGLAGRMEQFF. CDR3 in DNA: TGTGCCAGCAGTTACGGCCTAGCGGGGAGGATGGAGCAGTTCTTC. This chain links TRBV6-2 or TRBV6-3 with TRBJ2-1; 9 bases map to TRBD2. The V gene end was trimmed by 2 bases and the J gene end by 10 bases; junction bases not matched to a gene: 9. The CDR3 is made up of 15 amino acids. Germline CDR1 MNHEY, CDR2 SVGEGT.

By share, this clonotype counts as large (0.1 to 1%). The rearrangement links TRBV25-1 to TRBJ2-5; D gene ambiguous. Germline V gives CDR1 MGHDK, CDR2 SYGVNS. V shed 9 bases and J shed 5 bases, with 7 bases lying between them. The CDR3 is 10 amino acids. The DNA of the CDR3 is TGTGCCAGGTTGGTGGAGACCCAGTACTTC. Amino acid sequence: CARLVETQYF. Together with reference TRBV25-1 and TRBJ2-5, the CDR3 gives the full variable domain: EADIYQTPRYLVIGTGKKITLECSQTMGHDKMYWYQQDPGMELHLIHYSYGVNSTEKGDLSSESTVSRIRTEHFPLTLESARPSHTSQYLCARLVETQYFGPGTRLLVL.

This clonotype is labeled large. CDR3 amino acids: CASSFGASGEAFF. The CDR3 coding sequence is TGTGCCAGTAGTTTCGGGGCCTCTGGGGAAGCTTTCTTT. This chain connects TRBV19 to TRBJ1-1; D is possibly TRBD1 (5 bases). The germline V and J ends were trimmed by 5 bases and 8 bases, with 15 bases remaining between them. The CDR3 loop spans 13 amino acids. Germline V gives CDR1 LNHDA, CDR2 SQIVND (reference sequence). The complete variable domain, with remaining parts taken from reference TRBV19 and TRBJ1-1, reads DGGITQSPKYLFRKEGQNVTLSCEQNLNHDAMYWYRQDPGQGLRLIYYSQIVNDFQKGDIAEGYSVSREKKESFPLTVTSAQKNPTAFYLCASSFGASGEAFFGQGTRLTVV.

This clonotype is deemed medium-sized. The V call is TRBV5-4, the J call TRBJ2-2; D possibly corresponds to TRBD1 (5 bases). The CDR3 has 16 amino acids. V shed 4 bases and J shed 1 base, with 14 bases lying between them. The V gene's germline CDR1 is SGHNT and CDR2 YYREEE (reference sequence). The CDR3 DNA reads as TGTGCCAGCAGCCCCCTGGGGCGGCTGAACACCGGGGAGCTGTTTTTT. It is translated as CASSPLGRLNTGELFF.

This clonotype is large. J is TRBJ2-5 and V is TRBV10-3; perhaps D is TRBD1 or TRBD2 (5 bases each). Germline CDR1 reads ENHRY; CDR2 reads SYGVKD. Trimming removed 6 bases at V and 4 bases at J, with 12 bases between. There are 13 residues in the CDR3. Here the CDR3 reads CAISGTAGETQYF. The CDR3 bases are TGTGCCATCAGCGGGACGGCCGGAGAGACCCAGTACTTC.

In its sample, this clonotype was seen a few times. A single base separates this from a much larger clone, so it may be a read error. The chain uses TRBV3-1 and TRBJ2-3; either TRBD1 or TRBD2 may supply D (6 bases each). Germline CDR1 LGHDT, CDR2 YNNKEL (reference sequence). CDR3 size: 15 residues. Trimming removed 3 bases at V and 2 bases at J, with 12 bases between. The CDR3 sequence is CASSQFGGNTDTQYF. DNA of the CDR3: TGTGCCAGCAGCCAGTTCGGGGGCAACACAGATACGCAGTATTTT.

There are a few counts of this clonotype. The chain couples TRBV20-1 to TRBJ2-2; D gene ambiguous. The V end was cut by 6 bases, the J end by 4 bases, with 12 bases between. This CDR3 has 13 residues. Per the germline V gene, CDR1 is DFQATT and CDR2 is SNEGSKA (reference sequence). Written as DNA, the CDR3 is TGCAGTGCGGTCACCCCGAGCACCGGGGAGCTGTTTTTT. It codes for CSAVTPSTGELFF.

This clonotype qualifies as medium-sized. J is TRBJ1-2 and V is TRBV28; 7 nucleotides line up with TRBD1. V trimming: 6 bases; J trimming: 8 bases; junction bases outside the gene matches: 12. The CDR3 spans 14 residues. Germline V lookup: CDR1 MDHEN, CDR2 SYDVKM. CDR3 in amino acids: CASSLFTGAWGYTF. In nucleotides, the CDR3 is TGTGCCAGCAGCCTCTTCACAGGGGCATGGGGCTACACCTTC.

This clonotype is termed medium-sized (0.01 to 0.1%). CDR3 residues: CASSDRVGTEAFF. The DNA for the CDR3 is TGTGCCAGCAGTGACAGGGTGGGAACTGAAGCTTTCTTT. V gene TRBV6-4 combines with J gene TRBJ1-1; D is uncertain. This CDR3 comprises 13 residues. Trimming took 2 bases from V and 5 from J, leaving 9 bases between them. Germline V gene data show CDR1 as MRHNA and CDR2 as SNTAGT.

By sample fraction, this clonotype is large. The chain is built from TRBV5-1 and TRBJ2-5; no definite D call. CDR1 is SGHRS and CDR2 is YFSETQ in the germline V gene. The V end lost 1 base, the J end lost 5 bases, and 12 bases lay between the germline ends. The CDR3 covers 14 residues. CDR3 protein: CASSLKFGGETQYF. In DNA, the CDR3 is TGCGCCAGCAGCTTGAAATTTGGTGGGGAGACCCAGTACTTC.

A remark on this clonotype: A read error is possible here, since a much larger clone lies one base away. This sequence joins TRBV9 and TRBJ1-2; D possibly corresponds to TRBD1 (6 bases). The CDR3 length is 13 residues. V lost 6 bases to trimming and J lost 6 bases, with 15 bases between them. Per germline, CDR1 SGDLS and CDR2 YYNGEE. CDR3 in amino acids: CASNPRGEDGYTF. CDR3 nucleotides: TGTGCCAGCAACCCGAGGGGGGAGGATGGCTACACCTTC.

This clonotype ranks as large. The CDR3 region is CASSFLQGTDTQYF. As DNA, the CDR3 is TGTGCCAGCAGTTTCCTTCAGGGCACAGATACGCAGTATTTT. This chain uses TRBV28 with TRBJ2-3; D call uncertain. V lost 3 bases and J 1 base, leaving 8 bases between the germline ends. Germline V gene lookup returns CDR1 MDHEN and CDR2 SYDVKM. This CDR3 spans 14 amino acids.

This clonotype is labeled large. The chain's CDR3 is CASSRRDRGYEQYF. The CDR3 DNA reads TGTGCCAGCTCACGCCGGGACAGGGGGTACGAGCAGTACTTC. The gene calls are TRBV18 and TRBJ2-7; TRBD1 aligns across 11 bases. Losses at the gene ends were 4 bases for V and 4 bases for J; bases not matched to a gene: 3. Looked up from germline, CDR1 is KGHSH and CDR2 is LQKENI. The CDR3 consists of 14 residues.

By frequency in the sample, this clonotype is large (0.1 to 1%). The CDR3 bases are TGTGCCAGCAGTGCCGGGACTAGCGGGGGCTTCAGGGTATACGAGCAGTACTTC. Translation gives CASSAGTSGGFRVYEQYF. The chain joins TRBV6-6 to TRBJ2-7, with TRBD2 matching 14 bases. Germline assignment: CDR1 MNHNY and CDR2 SVGAGI (reference sequence). The CDR3 spans 18 residues. J lost 4 bases, V lost 5 bases, and 13 bases had no gene match.

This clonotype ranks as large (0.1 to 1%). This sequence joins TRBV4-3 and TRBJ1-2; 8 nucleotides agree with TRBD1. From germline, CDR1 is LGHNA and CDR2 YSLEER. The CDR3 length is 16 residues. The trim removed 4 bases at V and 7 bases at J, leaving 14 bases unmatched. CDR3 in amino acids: CASSPTSTGQGRGYTF. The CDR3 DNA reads TGCGCCAGCAGCCCCACATCTACCGGACAGGGTCGTGGCTACACCTTC.

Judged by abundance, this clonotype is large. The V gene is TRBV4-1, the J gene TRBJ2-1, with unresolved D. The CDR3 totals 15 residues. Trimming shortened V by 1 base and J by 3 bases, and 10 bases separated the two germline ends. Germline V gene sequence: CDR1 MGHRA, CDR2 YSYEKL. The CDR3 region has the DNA TGCGCCAGCAGCCAAGCGCTTAGGGTCTACAATGAGCAGTTCTTC. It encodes CASSQALRVYNEQFF.